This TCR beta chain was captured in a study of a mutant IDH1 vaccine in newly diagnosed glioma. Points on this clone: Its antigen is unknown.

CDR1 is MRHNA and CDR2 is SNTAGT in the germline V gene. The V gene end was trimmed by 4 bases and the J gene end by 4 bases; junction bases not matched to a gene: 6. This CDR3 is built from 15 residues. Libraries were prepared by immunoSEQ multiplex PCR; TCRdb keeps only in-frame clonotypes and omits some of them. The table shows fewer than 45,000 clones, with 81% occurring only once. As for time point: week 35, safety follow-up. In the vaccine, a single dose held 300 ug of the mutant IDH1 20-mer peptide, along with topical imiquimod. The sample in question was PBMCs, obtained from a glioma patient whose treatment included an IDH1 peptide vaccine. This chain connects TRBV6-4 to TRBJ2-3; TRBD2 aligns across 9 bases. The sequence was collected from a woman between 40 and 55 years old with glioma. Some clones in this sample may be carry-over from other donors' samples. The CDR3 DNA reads TGTGCCAGCAGTGCGGGTAGCGGGGGACCAGATACGCAGTATTTT. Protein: CASSAGSGGPDTQYF.